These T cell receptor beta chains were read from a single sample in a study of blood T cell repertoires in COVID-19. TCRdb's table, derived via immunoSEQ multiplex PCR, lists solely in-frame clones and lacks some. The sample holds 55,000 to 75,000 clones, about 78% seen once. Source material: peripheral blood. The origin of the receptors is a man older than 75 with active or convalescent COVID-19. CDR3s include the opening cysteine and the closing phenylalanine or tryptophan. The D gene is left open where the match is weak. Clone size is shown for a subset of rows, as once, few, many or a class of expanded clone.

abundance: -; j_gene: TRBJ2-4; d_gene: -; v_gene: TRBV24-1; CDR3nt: TGTGCCACCAGTGAGCTCGGACTCAAAAACATTCAGTACTTC; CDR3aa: CATSELGLKNIQYF
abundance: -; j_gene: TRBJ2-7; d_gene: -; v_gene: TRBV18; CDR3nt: TGTGCCAGCTCACCTGAGGGGGGAGGGCTCTACGAGCAGTACTTC; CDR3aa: CASSPEGGGLYEQYF
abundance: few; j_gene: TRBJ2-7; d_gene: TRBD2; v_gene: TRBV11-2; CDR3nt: TGTGCCAGCAGCCGAGGACTAGCGGGCGAGCAGTACTTC; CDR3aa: CASSRGLAGEQYF
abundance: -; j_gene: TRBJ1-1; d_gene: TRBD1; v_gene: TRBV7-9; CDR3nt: TGTGCCAGCAGCCCGGGACAGGGGAACACTGAAGCTTTCTTT; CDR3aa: CASSPGQGNTEAFF
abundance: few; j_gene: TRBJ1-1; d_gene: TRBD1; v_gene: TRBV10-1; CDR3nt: TGCGCCAGCAGAGATACAGGGGACACTGAAGCTTTCTTT; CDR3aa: CASRDTGDTEAFF
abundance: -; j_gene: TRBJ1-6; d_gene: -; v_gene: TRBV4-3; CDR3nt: TGCGCCAGCAGCCAGGCACATTATAATTCACCCCTCCACTTT; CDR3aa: CASSQAHYNSPLHF
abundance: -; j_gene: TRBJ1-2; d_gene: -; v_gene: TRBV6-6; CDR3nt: TGTGCCAGCAGTTCGGACACTCGAAGTGGCTACACCTTC; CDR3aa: CASSSDTRSGYTF
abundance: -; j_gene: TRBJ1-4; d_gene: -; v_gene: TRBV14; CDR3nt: TGTGCCAGCAGCCGGGGGGCTAATGAAAAACTGTTTTTT; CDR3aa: CASSRGANEKLFF
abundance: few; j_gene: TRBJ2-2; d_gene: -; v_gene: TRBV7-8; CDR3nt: TGTGCCAGCAGCTTAGTTTCGGGATTCGGGGAGCTGTTTTTT; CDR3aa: CASSLVSGFGELFF
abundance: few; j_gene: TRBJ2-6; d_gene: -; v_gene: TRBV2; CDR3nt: TGTGCCAGCAGTGATTGGGGGCTCAGCTCTGGGGCCAACGTCCTGACTTTC; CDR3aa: CASSDWGLSSGANVLTF
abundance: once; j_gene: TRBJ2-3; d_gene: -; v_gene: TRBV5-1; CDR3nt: TGCGCCAGCCGCCGGGACTCCAGGACAGATACGCAGTATTTT; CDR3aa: CASRRDSRTDTQYF
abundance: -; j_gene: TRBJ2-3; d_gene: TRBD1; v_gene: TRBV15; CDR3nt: TGTGCCACCTCCGGGACAGGGGGCACAGATACGCAGTATTTT; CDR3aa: CATSGTGGTDTQYF
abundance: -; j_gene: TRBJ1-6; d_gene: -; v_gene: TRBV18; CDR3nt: TGTGCCAGCTCACCAGTAAACAGGGAATCAGGCTCTTCACCCCTCCACTTT; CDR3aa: CASSPVNRESGSSPLHF
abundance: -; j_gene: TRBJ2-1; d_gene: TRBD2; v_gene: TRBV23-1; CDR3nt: TGCGCCAGCAGTCCAACGGCCTTTGGACTAGCGGGAGGGCCTTCGCGGAATGAGCAGTTCTTC; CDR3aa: CASSPTAFGLAGGPSRNEQFF
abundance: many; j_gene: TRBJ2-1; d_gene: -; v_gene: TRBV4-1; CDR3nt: TGCGCCAGCAGCCAAGAAGGTGCGAGCGGACTATACAATGAGCAGTTCTTC; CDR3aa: CASSQEGASGLYNEQFF
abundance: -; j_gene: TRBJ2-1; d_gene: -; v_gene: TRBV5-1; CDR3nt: TGCGCCAGCAGCTTGGGTATAGGGGGATTGAGGGAGCAGTTCTTC; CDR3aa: CASSLGIGGLREQFF
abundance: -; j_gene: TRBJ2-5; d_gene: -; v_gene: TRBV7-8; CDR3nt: TGTGCCAGCAGCTCATCCCGTACAGGGCTGCTAAAGACCCAGTACTTC; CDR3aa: CASSSSRTGLLKTQYF
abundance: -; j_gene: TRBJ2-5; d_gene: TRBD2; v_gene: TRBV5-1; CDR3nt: TGCGCCAGCAGCGATAACCGACTAGCCTTTCAAGAGACCCAGTACTTC; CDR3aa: CASSDNRLAFQETQYF
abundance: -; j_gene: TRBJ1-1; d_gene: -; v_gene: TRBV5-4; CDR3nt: TGTGCCAGCAGCCGGGACACGCACCCGACCACTGAAGCTTTCTTT; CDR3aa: CASSRDTHPTTEAFF
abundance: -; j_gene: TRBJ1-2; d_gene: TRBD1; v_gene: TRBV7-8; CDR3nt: TGTGCCAGCAGCTCACAGATAGGAGTGACAGGGGATGGCTACACCTTC; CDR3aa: CASSSQIGVTGDGYTF
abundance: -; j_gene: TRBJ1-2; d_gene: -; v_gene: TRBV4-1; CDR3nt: TGCGCCAGCAGCCAAGGGCTCACGGGGGTTTATGGCTACACCTTC; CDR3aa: CASSQGLTGVYGYTF
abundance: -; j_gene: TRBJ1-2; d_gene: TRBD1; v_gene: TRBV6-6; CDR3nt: TGTGCCAGCAGGTTACCGGGACAGGGGGTCGGTGGCTACACCTTC; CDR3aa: CASRLPGQGVGGYTF